This T cell receptor (beta chain) was captured in a study of lymphopenia after photon versus proton radiotherapy. Generated by immunoSEQ multiplex PCR, the TCRdb table keeps only in-frame clones and is missing some. Of roughly 36,000 clones in the sample, under 90% are singletons; the top ten hold 6.8%. Trimming stripped 1 base from V and 0 bases from J, with 11 bases between. The CDR3 covers 16 residues. Germline V gene data show CDR1 as SGHDN and CDR2 as FVKESK. Remarks on this clone: Its antigen is still unknown.

Findings and limits, study-wide: After the lymphocyte nadir, photon-treated repertoires showed oligoclonal expansion, especially of CD8+ Temra cells.

The clonotype originates from a woman aged 50 to 60 with pancreatic cancer. The J gene is TRBJ2-3, the V gene TRBV14, with unresolved D. The sequencing used peripheral blood, collected from a patient treated with photon-based radiotherapy. The CDR3 sequence is CASSQVAGLSTDTQYF. CDR3 nucleotide sequence: TGTGCCAGCAGCCAAGTGGCTGGGTTGAGCACAGATACGCAGTATTTT.